Listed here are 27 T cell receptor beta chains from one sample, sequenced in a study of cytotoxic CD8 clonotypes in ibrutinib-treated CLL (dated by TCRdb to the early 2020s). Reading the label with the study, this specimen's time point is: roughly 23 months on ibrutinib. Library construction relied on the immunoSEQ multiplex PCR assay. Not all clones reach the TCRdb copy of this immuneACCESS table, which keeps in-frame sequences only. Checked studies attribute under half of the gap to unresolved V genes and leave the rest unexplained. This sample lists over 95,000 clones; 45% to 65% were detected once. The ten largest make up about 40% of the sample. The source material was PBMCs, sampled after 24 months of ibrutinib treatment. The receptors shown here come from a human donor with chronic lymphocytic leukemia.

The chain joins TRBV10-3 to TRBJ1-5; perhaps TRBD1 as D (5 bases). This CDR3 spans 16 amino acids. V lost 0 bases and J 3 bases, leaving 12 bases between the germline ends. The germline CDR1 and CDR2 sequences are ENHRY and SYGVKD. CDR3 sequence reads: CAISESSAGINQPQHF. CDR3 in DNA: TGTGCCATCAGTGAGTCGAGTGCAGGGATCAATCAGCCCCAGCATTTT.

J is TRBJ2-2 and V is TRBV30; D is unresolved. V was shortened by 4 bases and J by 5 bases, with 14 bases between the two germline ends. CDR3 length equals 14 residues. Germline V CDR1 and CDR2: GTSNPN, SVGIG (reference sequence). Written as DNA, the CDR3 is TGTGCCTGGACCCCGGGTCGCGGAACCGGGGAGCTGTTTTTT. Amino acids: CAWTPGRGTGELFF.

The chain has TRBV11-2 and TRBJ1-6; tentative D call: TRBD1 (6 bases). CDR3 length: 14 amino acids. Germline V lookup: CDR1 SGHAT, CDR2 FQNNGV. The germline V and J ends were trimmed by 4 bases and 10 bases, with 14 bases remaining between them. CDR3 region: CASSSTGLRSPLHF. The CDR3 DNA follows: TGTGCCAGCAGCTCAACAGGGCTTCGATCACCCCTCCACTTT.

This clone appeared once. The chain recombines TRBV5-1 with TRBJ2-1; 12 bases map to TRBD2. CDR3 length equals 15 residues. The trim removed 4 bases at V and 6 bases at J, leaving 5 bases unmatched. Germline V lookup: CDR1 SGHRS, CDR2 YFSETQ. CDR3 in amino acids: CASSQTSGGSNEQFF. The CDR3 DNA reads as TGCGCCAGCAGCCAGACTAGCGGGGGAAGCAATGAGCAGTTCTTC.

The rearrangement uses TRBV30 and TRBJ2-5; D is unresolved. The ends were cut back, 4 bases at V and 1 base at J, with 10 bases in the middle. Germline V gene data show CDR1 as GTSNPN and CDR2 as SVGIG (reference sequence). The CDR3 extends over 13 amino acids. The CDR3 DNA reads as TGTGCCTGGAACGGGTGGCTCCAAGAGACCCAGTACTTC. This translates into CAWNGWLQETQYF.

A few counts support this clone. The genes are TRBV28 and TRBJ1-2; TRBD1 might be the D (5 bases). The CDR3 runs to 13 residues. V lost 2 bases, J lost 4 bases, and 8 bases lay in between. Germline V gene lookup returns CDR1 MDHEN and CDR2 SYDVKM. CDR3 in DNA: TGTGCCAGCAGTTTAGGGACCTCCTATGGCTACACCTTC. Protein: CASSLGTSYGYTF.

Only a few counts were recorded for this clone. This chain uses TRBV2 with TRBJ2-7; no clear D gene. With 6 bases removed from V and 2 bases from J, the gap between germline ends came to 14 bases. This CDR3 is 14 amino acids long. In germline, CDR1 is SNHLY, CDR2 FYNNEI. The CDR3 reads CASRRTSAAYEQYF. DNA of the CDR3: TGTGCCAGCAGGAGGACCAGCGCGGCCTACGAGCAGTACTTC.

The chain joins TRBV5-4 to TRBJ2-6; weak D call: TRBD2 (6 bases). The V end lost 5 bases, the J end lost 2 bases, and 14 bases lay between the germline ends. There are 16 residues in the CDR3. Germline V gives CDR1 SGHNT, CDR2 YYREEE (reference sequence). CDR3 in amino acids: CASRPGGDPGANVLTF. The CDR3 DNA follows: TGTGCCAGCAGACCGGGCGGGGATCCTGGGGCCAACGTCCTGACTTTC. Using reference TRBV5-4 and TRBJ2-6 for the parts outside the CDR3, the full variable domain is ETGVTQSPTHLIKTRGQQVTLRCSSQSGHNTVSWYQQALGQGPQFIFQYYREEENGRGNFPPRFSGLQFPNYSSELNVNALELDDSALYLCASRPGGDPGANVLTFGAGSRLTVL.

The gene calls are TRBV7-8 and TRBJ2-1; D is undetermined. The CDR3 totals 16 residues. Germline CDR1 SGHVS, CDR2 FQNEAQ. The V end was cut by 5 bases, the J end by 4 bases, with 18 bases between. CDR3 sequence: CASSPSLGWSYNEQFF. CDR3 DNA sequence: TGTGCCAGCAGCCCGTCGTTGGGTTGGTCATACAATGAGCAGTTCTTC.

The rearrangement links TRBV4-1 to TRBJ2-7; D gene uncertain. Trimming removed 1 base at V and 5 bases at J, with 12 bases between. CDR3 length: 14 amino acids. In germline, CDR1 is MGHRA, CDR2 YSYEKL. CDR3 sequence (DNA): TGCGCCAGCAGCCAAGTTAATAGCTTGCACGAGCAGTACTTC. Protein: CASSQVNSLHEQYF.

This clone was seen more than once but under ten times. The chain links TRBV7-2 to TRBJ2-7, with TRBD2 matching over 7 bases. CDR3 size: 13 residues. With V trimmed by 5 bases and J by 4 bases, 5 bases remained unmatched. Per the germline V gene, CDR1 is SGHTA and CDR2 is FQGNSA. The CDR3 reads CASSPGGRYEQYF. The CDR3 DNA reads as TGTGCCAGCAGCCCCGGGGGGAGGTACGAGCAGTACTTC. Supplemented by reference TRBV7-2 and TRBJ2-7, the full variable domain reads GAGVSQSPSNKVTEKGKDVELRCDPISGHTALYWYRQSLGQGLEFLIYFQGNSAPDKSGLPSDRFSAERTGGSVSTLTIQRTQQEDSAVYLCASSPGGRYEQYFGPGTRLTVT.

This clone was counted only a few times. CDR3 region: CASSLGDSENQPQHF. The CDR3 coding sequence is TGCGCCAGCAGCTTGGGGGACAGCGAGAATCAGCCCCAGCATTTT. The chain has TRBV5-1 and TRBJ1-5; 7 bases match TRBD1. The germline gives CDR1 SGHRS, CDR2 YFSETQ. CDR3 length equals 15 residues. Trimming removed 0 bases from V and 4 bases from J; junction bases left unmatched: 4.

This clone was seen a few times. The chain combines TRBV4-1 with TRBJ1-1, with D unresolved. Germline CDR1 reads MGHRA; CDR2 reads YSYEKL. This CDR3 is 16 amino acids long. V was shortened by 3 bases and J by 0 bases, with 14 bases between the two germline ends. CDR3 loop: CASSQIRTSLNTEAFF. The CDR3 DNA is TGCGCCAGCAGCCAGATAAGGACCTCACTGAACACTGAAGCTTTCTTT.

The chain recombines TRBV6-6 with TRBJ2-7; a possible D gene is TRBD1 (5 bases). In germline, CDR1 is MNHNY, CDR2 SVGAGI (reference sequence). CDR3 length equals 14 residues. V was shortened by 2 bases and J by 2 bases, with 10 bases between the two germline ends. CDR3 loop: CASSYTPRAYEQYF. The CDR3, as DNA: TGTGCCAGCAGTTACACCCCCAGGGCCTACGAGCAGTACTTC.

This chain links TRBV6-6 with TRBJ2-2; 7 bases fit TRBD2. The CDR3 loop spans 15 amino acids. Germline values: CDR1 MNHNY, CDR2 SVGAGI (reference sequence). V was clipped by 5 bases and J by 2 bases; unmatched bases: 5. The CDR3 DNA reads TGTGCCAGCAGTATTTCGGGGGGAAACACCGGGGAGCTGTTTTTT. Residues: CASSISGGNTGELFF.

This clone was picked up a small number of times. Written as DNA, the CDR3 is TGTGCCAGCAGCTACGGGGACAGGGAACTCTACGAGCAGTACTTC. Encoded protein: CASSYGDRELYEQYF. The V call is TRBV5-6, the J call TRBJ2-7; the match to TRBD1 covers 9 bases. The V segment lost 3 bases and the J segment 3 bases; nucleotides outside the gene matches: 7. Germline lookup yields CDR1 SGHDT and CDR2 YYEEEE. The CDR3 is 15 amino acids.

On this clone itself: Other nucleotide sequences from this sample produce the same CDR3. This rearrangement joins TRBV7-7 to TRBJ2-5; 8 bases align to TRBD1. V lost 1 base, J lost 5 bases, and 3 bases stayed unmatched. The CDR3 is 14 residues long. In germline, CDR1 is SSHAT, CDR2 FNYEAQ (reference sequence). CDR3 in DNA: TGTGCCAGCAGCTTAGGGTCAGGGGGCGAGACCCAGTACTTC. This codes for CASSLGSGGETQYF.

This chain links TRBV9 with TRBJ2-5; 10 positions match TRBD2. Per germline, CDR1 SGDLS and CDR2 YYNGEE. The V and J ends lost 0 bases and 2 bases, in that order; junction bases with no gene match: 7. CDR3 size: 17 residues. The CDR3 coding sequence is TGTGCCAGCAGCGTAGGTTCCAGCGGGGGGGTACAAGAGACCCAGTACTTC. Protein product: CASSVGSSGGVQETQYF.

The chain carries TRBV2 and TRBJ1-5; no clear D gene. This CDR3 region has 14 residues. V was trimmed by 3 bases and J by 2 bases, leaving 8 bases between them. Germline V gene sequence: CDR1 SNHLY, CDR2 FYNNEI. DNA of the CDR3: TGTGCCAGCAGTGAGGGCCAGGGCAATCAGCCCCAGCATTTT. Its protein is CASSEGQGNQPQHF.

The CDR3 is CASRVDDPWREQYF. The CDR3 DNA is TGTGCCAGCAGGGTGGATGATCCCTGGAGAGAGCAGTACTTC. This chain joins TRBV2 and TRBJ2-7; D unclear. Germline V lookup: CDR1 SNHLY, CDR2 FYNNEI. V was shortened by 6 bases and J by 7 bases, with 19 bases between the two germline ends. This CDR3 comprises 14 residues.

The chain uses TRBV27 and TRBJ2-6; 9 bases agree with TRBD1. Per the germline V gene, CDR1 is MNHEY and CDR2 is SMNVEV (reference sequence). V lost 5 bases, J lost 3 bases, and 8 bases stayed unmatched. The CDR3 length is 17 residues. CDR3 sequence reads: CASSAEQGARGANVLTF. The CDR3 nucleotides read TGTGCCAGCAGTGCAGAACAGGGGGCGCGTGGGGCCAACGTCCTGACTTTC.

This clone turned up a few times. The chain is built from TRBV30 and TRBJ1-1; tentatively, D is TRBD1 (6 bases). Germline CDR1 and CDR2: GTSNPN and SVGIG (reference sequence). This CDR3 has 15 residues. Trimming removed 2 bases at V and 10 bases at J, with 23 bases between. CDR3 nucleotide sequence: TGTGCCTGGAGTACCGGGACACCCCGGCGGGGTGTAGCTTTCTTT. This translates into CAWSTGTPRRGVAFF.

The chain joins TRBV5-1 to TRBJ2-2; D perhaps matches TRBD2 (5 bases). The CDR3 totals 15 residues. Trimming cost V 1 base and J 4 bases, with 11 bases left between them. Germline CDR1 and CDR2: SGHRS and YFSETQ. CDR3 residues: CASSLRSGVTGELFF. DNA of the CDR3: TGCGCCAGCAGCTTGCGGTCCGGGGTCACCGGGGAGCTGTTTTTT. Looking up the rest from reference TRBV5-1 and TRBJ2-2 gives the full variable domain: KAGVTQTPRYLIKTRGQQVTLSCSPISGHRSVSWYQQTPGQGLQFLFEYFSETQRNKGNFPGRFSGRQFSNSRSEMNVSTLELGDSALYLCASSLRSGVTGELFFGEGSRLTVL.

This clone was recorded once. The J gene is TRBJ1-5, the V gene TRBV6-4, with 9 bases aligning to TRBD1. CDR3 length equals 13 residues. V shed 6 bases, J shed 10 bases, and the junction held 7 bases outside the gene matches. Germline assignment: CDR1 MRHNA and CDR2 SNTAGT. The CDR3 sequence is CASSPDRGFPQHF. The CDR3 DNA follows: TGTGCCAGCAGCCCGGACAGGGGTTTTCCCCAGCATTTT.

This clone was seen a few times. The chain is built from TRBV5-1 and TRBJ2-7, with a weak D call TRBD2 (6 bases). Germline assignment: CDR1 SGHRS and CDR2 YFSETQ. V was pared by 4 bases and J by 7 bases, with 12 bases between. There are 12 residues in the CDR3. CDR3 in DNA: TGCGCCAGCAGCGATGCGGGGCGGGAGCAGTACTTC. Translating gives CASSDAGREQYF.

V gene TRBV7-3 combines with J gene TRBJ2-3, with 10 bases that match TRBD2. Per the germline V gene, CDR1 is SGHTA and CDR2 is FQGTGA. The CDR3 runs 16 residues. J lost 2 bases, V lost 5 bases, and 7 bases had no gene match. The CDR3 DNA sequence: TGTGCCAGCAGCAATCGACTAGCGGGTAACACAGATACGCAGTATTTT. Protein sequence: CASSNRLAGNTDTQYF. Combining the CDR3 with reference TRBV7-3 and TRBJ2-3 gives the whole variable domain GAGVSQTPSNKVTEKGKYVELRCDPISGHTALYWYRQSLGQGPEFLIYFQGTGAADDSGLPNDRFFAVRPEGSVSTLKIQRTERGDSAVYLCASSNRLAGNTDTQYFGPGTRLTVL.

This clone was detected only a few times. The chain joins TRBV5-1 to TRBJ2-2; D is unresolved. The germline CDR1 and CDR2 sequences are SGHRS and YFSETQ. V lost 0 bases and J 4 bases, leaving 7 bases between the germline ends. The CDR3 covers 14 residues. The CDR3 region is CASSLGQATGELFF. The CDR3 DNA reads TGCGCCAGCAGCTTGGGACAAGCCACCGGGGAGCTGTTTTTT. The complete variable domain, with remaining parts taken from reference TRBV5-1 and TRBJ2-2, reads KAGVTQTPRYLIKTRGQQVTLSCSPISGHRSVSWYQQTPGQGLQFLFEYFSETQRNKGNFPGRFSGRQFSNSRSEMNVSTLELGDSALYLCASSLGQATGELFFGEGSRLTVL.